This T cell receptor beta chain was identified in a study of shared clonotypes between healthy human individuals. Whole-study context: The donor group consisted of two women and a few men, aged 18 to 49. Each donor's CD8 memory used one plate, CD8 naive two, each CD4 subset three. General study findings and limits: Having only a few donors restricted how much genetic and exposure-history diversity was captured. Inspection by rarefaction showed sorted-subset sequencing to be incomplete despite large depth.

This clone was picked up a small number of times. No antigen is known for it. Deletions cut 4 bases from V and 8 bases from J, with 11 bases between. The CDR3 covers 11 residues. Germline-derived CDR1 and CDR2 are SQVTM and ANQGSEA. This table comes from immunoSEQ multiplex PCR, and its TCRdb copy is limited to in-frame clones, with some not included. There are 150,000 to 200,000 clones in the sample; around 63% occur only once, and about 10% lies in the top ten. The V gene is TRBV29-1, the J gene TRBJ1-1, with D tentatively TRBD1 (6 bases). Sequenced input: memory CD4+ T cells sorted from blood. Subset specified: CD45RA-negative fraction. This TCR was sampled from a man in his thirties or forties in good health. The CDR3 DNA follows: TGCAGCGTTGCTACCACAGGGGAAGCTTTCTTT. Its protein is CSVATTGEAFF.